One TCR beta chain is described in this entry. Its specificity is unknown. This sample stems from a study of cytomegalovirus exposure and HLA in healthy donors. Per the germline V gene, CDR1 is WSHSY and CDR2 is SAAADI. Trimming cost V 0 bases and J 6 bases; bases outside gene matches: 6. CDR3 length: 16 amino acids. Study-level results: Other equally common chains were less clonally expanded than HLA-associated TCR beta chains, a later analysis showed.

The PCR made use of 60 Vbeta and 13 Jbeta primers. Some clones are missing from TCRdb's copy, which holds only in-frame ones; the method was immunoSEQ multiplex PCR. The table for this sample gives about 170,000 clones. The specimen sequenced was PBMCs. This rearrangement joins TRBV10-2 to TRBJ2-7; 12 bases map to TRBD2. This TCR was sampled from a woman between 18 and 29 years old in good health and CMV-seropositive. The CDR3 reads CASSESRASGGVEQYF. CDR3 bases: TGCGCCAGCAGTGAGTCGAGGGCTAGCGGGGGGGTCGAGCAGTACTTC.